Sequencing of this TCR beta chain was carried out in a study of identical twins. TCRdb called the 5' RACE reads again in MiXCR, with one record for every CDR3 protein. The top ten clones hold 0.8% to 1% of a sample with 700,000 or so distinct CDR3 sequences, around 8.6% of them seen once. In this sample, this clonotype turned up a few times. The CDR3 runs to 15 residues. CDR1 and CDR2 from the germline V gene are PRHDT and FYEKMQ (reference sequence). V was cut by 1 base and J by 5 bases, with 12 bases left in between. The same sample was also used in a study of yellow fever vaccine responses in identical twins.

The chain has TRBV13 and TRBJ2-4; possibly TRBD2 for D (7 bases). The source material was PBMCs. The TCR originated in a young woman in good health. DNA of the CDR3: TGTGCCAGCAGCTTAGCGGGGGGCCGCCAAAACATTCAGTACTTC. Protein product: CASSLAGGRQNIQYF.